A selection of T cell receptor beta chains follows, all from one sample in a study of early T cells in non-severe SARS-CoV-2 infection. TCRdb re-analysed the 5' RACE reads in MiXCR, keeping a single row per CDR3 protein. The sample consists of 98,000 or so distinct CDR3 sequences, approximately 12% of them appearing once. The sequencing here drew on whole blood, taken at baseline. The receptors were gathered from an adult who was a healthcare worker with PCR-confirmed SARS-CoV-2 infection or an uninfected control (not recorded which). Both conserved end residues are part of each CDR3. Fields, in order: D gene, V gene, J gene, clone size, CDR3 DNA, CDR3 protein. A D gene is named only where the DNA matches it firmly. Expanded clones get a size class; other rows say once, few or many, or leave the size out.

.,TRBV2,TRBJ1-4,few,TGTGCCAGCAGTGAAGGCTGGACAGTGTCTGGAAAACTGTTTTTT,CASSEGWTVSGKLFF
TRBD1,TRBV20-1,TRBJ2-7,few,TGCAGCGGGGACAGCTCCTACGAGCAGTACTTC,CSGDSSYEQYF
.,TRBV29-1,TRBJ2-1,many,TGCAGCGCCTACGTCGGGAATGAGCAGTTCTTC,CSAYVGNEQFF
TRBD1,TRBV7-6,TRBJ1-4,few,TGTGCCAGCAGCTTAGCCACAGGGGGAACTAATGAAAAACTGTTTTTT,CASSLATGGTNEKLFF
TRBD1,TRBV11-2,TRBJ1-5,.,TGTGTCAGCAGCCTGGACAGGGCGGATCAGCCCCAGCATTTT,CVSSLDRADQPQHF
.,TRBV7-2,TRBJ2-1,few,TGTGCCAGCAGCTTAGTGCCAGGGATCGGTAATAGTGAGCAGTTCTTC,CASSLVPGIGNSEQFF
TRBD2,TRBV3-1,TRBJ2-7,.,TGTGCCAGCAGCGATAGGAGCGGGAGCCACCCCGAGCAGTACTTC,CASSDRSGSHPEQYF
.,TRBV29-1,TRBJ1-1,few,TGCAGCGCGAGCAATATGCTCATGAACACTGAAGCTTTCTTT,CSASNMLMNTEAFF
.,TRBV3-1,TRBJ2-3,few,TGTGCCAGCAGCCAATTTCCCCCCAGGGGCCTTCGCACAGATACGCAGTATTTT,CASSQFPPRGLRTDTQYF
.,TRBV20-1,TRBJ1-2,.,TGCAGTGCTAGGAAAACACCGGGACACTCATATGGCTACACCTTC,CSARKTPGHSYGYTF
TRBD2,TRBV27,TRBJ2-3,.,TGTGCCAGCAGTCCATTCGCACTAGCGGGAGTCTCAGATACGCAGTATTTT,CASSPFALAGVSDTQYF
.,TRBV28,TRBJ2-7,few,TGTGCCAGCAGTTTCCCCGGACTCATCTACGAGCAGTACTTC,CASSFPGLIYEQYF
TRBD1,TRBV7-3,TRBJ1-1,many,TGTGCCAGCAGCCGGGGACAGCCCATGAACACTGAAGCTTTCTTT,CASSRGQPMNTEAFF
.,TRBV10-3,TRBJ1-5,many,TGTGCCATCCCCCTGGGGATCTATAGCAATCAGCCCCAGCATTTT,CAIPLGIYSNQPQHF
TRBD1,TRBV29-1,TRBJ2-5,few,TGCAGCGTTGACGCCGGACAGGACCAAGAGACCCAGTACTTC,CSVDAGQDQETQYF
.,TRBV6-4,TRBJ1-2,few,TGTGCCAGCAGCAATGGAATCAACTATGGCTACACCTTC,CASSNGINYGYTF
TRBD2,TRBV20-1,TRBJ2-3,many,TGCAGTGCTAGAGATTCCAGCGGGAGGGTCACAGATACGCAGTATTTT,CSARDSSGRVTDTQYF
.,TRBV7-8,TRBJ1-5,many,TGTGCCAGCAGCGCCGGGGGACTCAATCAGCCCCAGCATTTT,CASSAGGLNQPQHF
TRBD1,TRBV24-1,TRBJ2-2,.,TGTGCCACCAGTGATTACGGACAGGGAGAATCCGGGGAGCTGTTTTTT,CATSDYGQGESGELFF
.,TRBV6-5,TRBJ1-2,.,TGTGCCAGCAGTCGGGGGGCCTTTAATGATGGCTACACCTTC,CASSRGAFNDGYTF
.,TRBV7-6,TRBJ2-1,few,TGTGCCAGCAGCAATCGAGGGGAGGGGGCCAATGAGCAGTTCTTC,CASSNRGEGANEQFF
TRBD1,TRBV20-1,TRBJ2-7,many,TGCAGTGCCACGGGACAGGGCTCCCGATGGCAGTACTTC,CSATGQGSRWQYF
TRBD2,TRBV6-5,TRBJ2-1,.,TGTGCCAGCAGTACTAGGGGACTAGCGATGAATGAGCAGTTCTTC,CASSTRGLAMNEQFF
.,TRBV6-1,TRBJ2-2,many,TGTGCCAGCAGTCCCCGGGGAGCCGGGGAGCTGTTTTTT,CASSPRGAGELFF
TRBD1,TRBV7-9,TRBJ1-1,many,TGTGCCAGCAGCTACGGACAGGGGGTGGAGACTGAAGCTTTCTTT,CASSYGQGVETEAFF
.,TRBV29-1,TRBJ2-3,many,TGCAGCGTTGATTCTGGGGGCACAGATACGCAGTATTTT,CSVDSGGTDTQYF
.,TRBV18,TRBJ2-7,many,TGTGCCAGCTCGCACGGACGGGACTACGAGCAGTACTTC,CASSHGRDYEQYF
TRBD1,TRBV5-6,TRBJ1-1,.,TGTGCCAGCAGCGGTGGGACAGAGGTTTTGTTCTTT,CASSGGTEVLFF
.,TRBV29-1,TRBJ1-1,.,TGCAGCGTCGGGACTGTTCCTTCCGGCACTGAAGCTTTCTTT,CSVGTVPSGTEAFF
.,TRBV3-1,TRBJ2-3,few,TGTGCCAGCAGCCAAGGCTGGTTTGTTACGGGCGCTCGTACAGATACGCAGTATTTT,CASSQGWFVTGARTDTQYF
.,TRBV28,TRBJ2-4,.,TGTGCCAGCAGTTTATTGATAACAGGAGAAAACATTCAGTACTTC,CASSLLITGENIQYF
.,TRBV28,TRBJ1-3,.,TGTGCCAGCAGCCTTTCCCTCCGGGGAGGAAACACCATATATTTT,CASSLSLRGGNTIYF
.,TRBV7-9,TRBJ2-7,.,TGTGCCAGCAGCTTAGGCGGGAAAAGGTACGAGCAGTACTTC,CASSLGGKRYEQYF
.,TRBV18,TRBJ2-7,few,TGTGCCAGCTCAGAACCGACAGGCTCCTACGAGCAGTACTTC,CASSEPTGSYEQYF
TRBD1,TRBV30,TRBJ1-6,.,TGTGCCTGGACCGGGACAGGGTCCTCACCCCTCCACTTT,CAWTGTGSSPLHF
.,TRBV2,TRBJ1-5,.,TGTGCCAGCCTGGAGGGGATGGGGGGGAAACAGCATTTT,CASLEGMGGKQHF
TRBD1,TRBV10-3,TRBJ2-7,many,TGTGCCATCAGTGAGTCGACACGTAGGAACGAGACAGGGGGCTCCTACGAGCAGTACTTC,CAISESTRRNETGGSYEQYF
TRBD2,TRBV24-1,TRBJ2-3,.,TGTGCCACCAGTGATACGGGACTAGCACGGTATTTT,CATSDTGLARYF
.,TRBV20-1,TRBJ2-3,few,TGCAGTGCTAGAGGTTCGCCAGATACGCAGTATTTT,CSARGSPDTQYF
TRBD1,TRBV6-5,TRBJ2-7,.,TGTGCCAGCAGCTTGACAGGGGTGGACTCCTACGAGCAGTACTTC,CASSLTGVDSYEQYF
TRBD1,TRBV6-1,TRBJ1-1,few,TGTGCCAGCAGGAACCCGACAGGGCTGAACACTGAAGCTTTCTTT,CASRNPTGLNTEAFF
.,TRBV30,TRBJ2-6,few,TGTGCCTGGAGTGTACGAGGGATCAGTGTCAACGTCCTGACTTTC,CAWSVRGISVNVLTF
TRBD2,TRBV28,TRBJ2-3,.,TGTGCCAGCAGTCCCGACCGGGGGGGAAGGACAGATACGCAGTATTTT,CASSPDRGGRTDTQYF
.,TRBV9,TRBJ2-5,few,TGTGCCCCCGCCCTCGGGAGCCGGGAGACCCAGTACTTC,CAPALGSRETQYF
TRBD1,TRBV5-4,TRBJ1-1,many,TGTGCCAGCAGCATAGGGACAGGGGTCACTGAAGCTTTCTTT,CASSIGTGVTEAFF
TRBD2,TRBV4-1,TRBJ2-5,.,TGCGCCAGCAGCCCAACGTTCAGCGGGGGGCAAGAGACCCAGTACTTC,CASSPTFSGGQETQYF
.,TRBV7-9,TRBJ1-1,few,TGTGCCAGCAGCCAATCAGGTTTCCCTGAAGCTTTCTTT,CASSQSGFPEAFF
.,TRBV4-1,TRBJ1-1,few,TGCGCCAGCAGCCAAGATTCGGGGGTCCCAACGGCTTTCTTT,CASSQDSGVPTAFF
.,TRBV7-9,TRBJ1-6,.,TGTGCCAGCAGCTCCGGGCAACGGGATTCACCCCTCCACTTT,CASSSGQRDSPLHF
.,TRBV20-1,TRBJ2-7,once,TGCAGTGCTAACAAAGTGGTCGGCTCCTACGAGCAGTACTTC,CSANKVVGSYEQYF
TRBD2,TRBV14,TRBJ2-1,few,TGTGCCAGCAGCCCGTCTCGCGGGGGTCCCGAAGATGAGCAGTTCTTC,CASSPSRGGPEDEQFF
.,TRBV28,TRBJ1-5,.,TGTGCCAGCAGTTTTCGCATTGTGACGCCCTTTGGTCAGCCCCAGCATTTT,CASSFRIVTPFGQPQHF
TRBD2,TRBV7-8,TRBJ2-3,few,TGTGCCAGCAGCTTAGAAGGTAGCGGGTTGACAGATACGCAGTATTTT,CASSLEGSGLTDTQYF
.,TRBV12-3/TRBV12-4,TRBJ1-1,.,TGTGCCAGCAGTGATACCGGGCCCAGGCAAGCGAAGGCTTTCTTT,CASSDTGPRQAKAFF